The next 4 T cell receptor beta chains were all read from a single sample in a study of blood T cells in healthy people across ages. A second PCR, run for roughly 7 to 12 cycles, used a sample-barcoded 5' primer plus a J-beta primer mix. TCRdb re-analysed the 5' RACE reads in MiXCR, keeping a single row per CDR3 protein. Among about 570,000 distinct CDR3 sequences listed, roughly 29% were seen once. The specimen was blood. These receptors all come from a woman aged 70 to 79 in good health.

This clonotype was seen a handful of times. V gene TRBV7-6 combines with J gene TRBJ2-3, with D tentatively TRBD1 (5 bases). CDR1 SGHVS and CDR2 FNYEAQ come from the germline V gene. Deletions cut 5 bases from V and 8 bases from J, with 20 bases between. The CDR3 spans 15 residues. This chain's CDR3 is CASSREGVLALTQYF. CDR3 nucleotide sequence: TGTGCCAGCAGCCGAGAAGGGGTATTAGCCCTTACGCAGTATTTT.

Notes on this clonotype: Since a much larger clone is just one base distant, this may be a read error. V is TRBV6-1 and J is TRBJ2-7, with D unclear. Germline CDR1 and CDR2: MNHNS and SASEGT. CDR3 length: 10 amino acids. Deletions cut 3 bases from V and 5 bases from J, with 2 bases between. This chain's CDR3 is CASSDHEQYF. DNA for the CDR3: TGTGCCAGCAGTGATCACGAGCAGTACTTC.

This clonotype was observed a handful of times. The V call is TRBV10-3, the J call TRBJ2-3; possibly TRBD2 for D (6 bases). CDR1 is ENHRY and CDR2 is SYGVKD in the germline V gene. CDR3 size: 15 residues. V was cut by 0 bases and J by 4 bases, with 11 bases left in between. Here the CDR3 DNA reads TGTGCCATCAGTGAGTCGAAAACGGGGGCAGATACGCAGTATTTT. Protein: CAISESKTGADTQYF.

The chain joins TRBV11-2 to TRBJ2-7, with no clear D. This CDR3 region has 13 residues. V was clipped by 1 base and J by 3 bases, with 7 bases between them. Germline CDR1 SGHAT, CDR2 FQNNGV. The CDR3 spells CASSLGLDYEQYF. In nucleotides, the CDR3 is TGTGCCAGCAGCTTAGGTCTAGACTACGAGCAGTACTTC.